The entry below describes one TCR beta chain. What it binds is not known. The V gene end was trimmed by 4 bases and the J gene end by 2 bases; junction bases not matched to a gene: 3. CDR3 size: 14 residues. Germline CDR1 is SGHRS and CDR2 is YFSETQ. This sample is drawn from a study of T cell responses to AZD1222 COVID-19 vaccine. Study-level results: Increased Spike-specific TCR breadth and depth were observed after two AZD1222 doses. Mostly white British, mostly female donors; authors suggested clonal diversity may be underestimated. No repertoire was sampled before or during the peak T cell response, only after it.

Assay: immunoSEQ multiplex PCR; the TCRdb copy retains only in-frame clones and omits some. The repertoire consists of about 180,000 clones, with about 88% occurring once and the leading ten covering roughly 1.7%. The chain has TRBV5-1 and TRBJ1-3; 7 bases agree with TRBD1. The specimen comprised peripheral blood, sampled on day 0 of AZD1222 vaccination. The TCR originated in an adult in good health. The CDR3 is CASSPGTAGNTIYF. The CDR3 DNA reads TGCGCCAGCAGCCCAGGGACAGCTGGAAACACCATATATTTT.